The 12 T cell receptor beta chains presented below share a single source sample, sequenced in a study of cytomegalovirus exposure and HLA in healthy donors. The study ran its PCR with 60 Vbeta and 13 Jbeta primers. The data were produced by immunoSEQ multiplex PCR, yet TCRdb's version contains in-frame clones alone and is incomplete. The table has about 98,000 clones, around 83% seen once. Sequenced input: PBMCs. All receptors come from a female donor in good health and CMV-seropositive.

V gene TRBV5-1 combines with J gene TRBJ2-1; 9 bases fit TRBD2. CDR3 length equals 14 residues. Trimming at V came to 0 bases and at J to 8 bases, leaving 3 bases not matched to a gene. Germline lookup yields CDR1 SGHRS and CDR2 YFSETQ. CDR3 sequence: CASSLGREGDEQFF. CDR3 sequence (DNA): TGCGCCAGCAGCTTGGGGCGGGAGGGTGATGAGCAGTTCTTC.

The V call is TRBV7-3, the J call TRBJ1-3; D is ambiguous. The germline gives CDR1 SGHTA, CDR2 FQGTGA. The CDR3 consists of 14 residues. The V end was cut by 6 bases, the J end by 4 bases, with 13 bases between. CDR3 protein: CASSLGGQGNTIYF. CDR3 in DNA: TGTGCCAGCAGTTTAGGAGGGCAGGGAAACACCATATATTTT.

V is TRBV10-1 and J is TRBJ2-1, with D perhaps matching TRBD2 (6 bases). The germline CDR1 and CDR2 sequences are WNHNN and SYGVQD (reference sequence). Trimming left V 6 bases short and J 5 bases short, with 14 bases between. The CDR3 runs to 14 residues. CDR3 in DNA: TGCGCCAGCAGCCCCGGACTACAAAACAATGAGCAGTTCTTC. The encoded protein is CASSPGLQNNEQFF.

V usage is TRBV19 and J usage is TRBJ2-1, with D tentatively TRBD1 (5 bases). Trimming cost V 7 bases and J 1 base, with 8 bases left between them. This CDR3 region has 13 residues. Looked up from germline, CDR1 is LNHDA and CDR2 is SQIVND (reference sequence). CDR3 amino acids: CASNPGSYNEQFF. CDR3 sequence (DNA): TGTGCCAGTAACCCAGGGTCCTACAATGAGCAGTTCTTC.

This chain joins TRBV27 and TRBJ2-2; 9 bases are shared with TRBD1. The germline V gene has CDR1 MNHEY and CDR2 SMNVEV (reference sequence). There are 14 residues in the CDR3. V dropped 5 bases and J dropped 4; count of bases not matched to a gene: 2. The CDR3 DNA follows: TGTGCCAGCAGTGCGGGACAGGGCACCGGGGAGCTGTTTTTT. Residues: CASSAGQGTGELFF.

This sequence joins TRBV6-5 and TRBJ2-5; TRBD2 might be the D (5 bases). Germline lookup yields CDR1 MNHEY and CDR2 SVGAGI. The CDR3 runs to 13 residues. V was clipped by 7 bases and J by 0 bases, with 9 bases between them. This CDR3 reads CASTSGYQETQYF. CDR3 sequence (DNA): TGTGCCAGCACCTCGGGGTACCAAGAGACCCAGTACTTC.

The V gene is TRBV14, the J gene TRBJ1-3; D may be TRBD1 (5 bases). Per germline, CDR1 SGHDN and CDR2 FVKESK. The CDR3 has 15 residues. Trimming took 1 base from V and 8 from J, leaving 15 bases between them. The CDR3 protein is CASSQVGAGMYTIYF. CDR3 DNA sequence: TGTGCCAGCAGCCAAGTGGGTGCAGGGATGTACACCATATATTTT.

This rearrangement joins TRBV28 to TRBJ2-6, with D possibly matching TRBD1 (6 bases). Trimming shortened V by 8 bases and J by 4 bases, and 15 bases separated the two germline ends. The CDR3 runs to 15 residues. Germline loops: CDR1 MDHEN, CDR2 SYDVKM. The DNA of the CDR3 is TGTGCCAGCGACACAGGGCCGGTAGGGGCCAACGTCCTGACTTTC. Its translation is CASDTGPVGANVLTF. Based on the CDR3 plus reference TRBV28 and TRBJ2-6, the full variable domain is DVKVTQSSRYLVKRTGEKVFLECVQDMDHENMFWYRQDPGLGLRLIYFSYDVKMKEKGDIPEGYSVSREKKERFSLILESASTNQTSMYLCASDTGPVGANVLTFGAGSRLTVL.

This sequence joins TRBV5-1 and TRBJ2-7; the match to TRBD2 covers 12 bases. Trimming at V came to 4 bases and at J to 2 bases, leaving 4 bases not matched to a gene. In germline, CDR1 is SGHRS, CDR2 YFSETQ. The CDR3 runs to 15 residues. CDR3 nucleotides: TGCGCCAGCAGCCGGGGACTAGCGGGTACCTACGAGCAGTACTTC. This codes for CASSRGLAGTYEQYF.

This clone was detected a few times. CDR3 protein: CASSVEQLNTEAFF. The DNA of the CDR3 is TGTGCCAGCAGCGTAGAACAGCTGAACACTGAAGCTTTCTTT. This rearrangement joins TRBV9 to TRBJ1-1; D is unresolved. The CDR3 length is 14 residues. Trimming left V 0 bases short and J 0 bases short, with 6 bases between. Germline assignment: CDR1 SGDLS and CDR2 YYNGEE.

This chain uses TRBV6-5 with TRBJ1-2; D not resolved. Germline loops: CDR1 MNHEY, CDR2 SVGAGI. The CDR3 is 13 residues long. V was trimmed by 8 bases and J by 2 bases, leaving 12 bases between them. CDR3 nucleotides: TGTGCCAGCCACCCAACTCGGAACTATGGCTACACCTTC. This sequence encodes CASHPTRNYGYTF.

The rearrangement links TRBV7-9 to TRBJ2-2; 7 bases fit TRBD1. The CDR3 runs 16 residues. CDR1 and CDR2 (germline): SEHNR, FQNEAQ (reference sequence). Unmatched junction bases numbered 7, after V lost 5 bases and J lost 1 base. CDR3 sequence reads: CASSLHRGQNTGELFF. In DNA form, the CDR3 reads TGTGCCAGCAGCCTCCACAGGGGACAGAACACCGGGGAGCTGTTTTTT.